This T cell receptor beta chain was identified during a study of identical twins. TCRdb reprocessed the 5' RACE reads with MiXCR, giving one entry per CDR3 protein. This sample has about 480,000 distinct CDR3 sequences, with around 14% found just once. The CDR3 sequence is 15 residues long. Trimming shortened V by 7 bases and J by 0 bases, and 16 bases separated the two germline ends. Germline CDR1 SGHRS, CDR2 YFSETQ. This clonotype was seen a few times. The same specimen was also included in a second study, on yellow fever vaccine responses in identical twins.

Source material: CD4+ T cells sorted from blood. This TCR was sampled from a woman between 18 and 29 years old in good health. J is TRBJ1-1 and V is TRBV5-1; weak D call: TRBD1 (5 bases). The CDR3 reads CASFVDAGLNTEAFF. Here the CDR3 DNA reads TGCGCCAGCTTCGTTGACGCAGGGCTGAACACTGAAGCTTTCTTT.